The 13 T cell receptor beta chains presented below share a single source sample, sequenced in a study of CD8 T cells in Susac syndrome. Random hexamers were used to reverse transcribe an amount of roughly 0.45 to 1 ug RNA. TCRdb fed the immunoSEQ multiplex PCR reads into MiXCR, producing one record per CDR3 protein. This sample yields 250,000 to 300,000 distinct CDR3 sequences, of which roughly 85% are seen a single time; around 0.21% belongs to the top ten. Sample: CD8+ T cells from PBMCs. These receptors were collected from a human donor with multiple sclerosis.

The chain links TRBV4-1 to TRBJ1-5; TRBD1 might be the D (5 bases). The CDR3 extends over 13 amino acids. Per germline, CDR1 MGHRA and CDR2 YSYEKL. V gave up 2 bases and J gave up 7 bases, with 9 bases separating them. The CDR3 DNA sequence: TGCGCCAGCAGCCAATGGGGCGAACAGCCCCAGCATTTT. Translated, it gives CASSQWGEQPQHF.

The chain links TRBV15 to TRBJ1-5; the match to TRBD1 covers 8 bases. The V segment lost 5 bases and the J segment 1 base; nucleotides outside the gene matches: 16. Looked up from germline, CDR1 is LNHNV and CDR2 is YYDKDF (reference sequence). This CDR3 spans 19 amino acids. CDR3 loop: CATSGNSRDRLTSNQPQHF. The CDR3 region has the DNA TGTGCCACCAGCGGGAATTCAAGGGACAGGCTCACAAGCAATCAGCCCCAGCATTTT.

The CDR3 loop is CASSQDIGTSSYNEQFF. The CDR3 bases are TGCGCCAGCAGCCAAGATATAGGGACTAGCTCCTACAATGAGCAGTTCTTC. The chain couples TRBV4-3 to TRBJ2-1; 8 bases map to TRBD2. In germline, CDR1 is LGHNA, CDR2 YSLEER. The ends lost 0 bases at V and 0 bases at J; junction bases unmatched: 4. The CDR3 has 17 residues.

This clonotype showed up just once. J is TRBJ2-7 and V is TRBV7-6; a possible D gene is TRBD1 (6 bases). The CDR3 is 15 amino acids. With 5 bases removed from V and 4 bases from J, the gap between germline ends came to 18 bases. The V gene's germline CDR1 is SGHVS and CDR2 FNYEAQ. The CDR3 region is CASSPLVDSIYEQYF. The CDR3 nucleotides read TGTGCCAGCAGCCCTCTGGTGGACAGCATATACGAGCAGTACTTC. The entire variable domain, with the rest obtained from reference TRBV7-6 and TRBJ2-7, is as follows: GAGVSQSPRYKVTKRGQDVALRCDPISGHVSLYWYRQALGQGPEFLTYFNYEAQQDKSGLPNDRFSAERPEGSISTLTIQRTEQRDSAMYRCASSPLVDSIYEQYFGPGTRLTVT.

This chain joins TRBV5-6 and TRBJ1-1; no reliable D call. Germline-derived CDR1 and CDR2 are SGHDT and YYEEEE. The CDR3 is made up of 14 amino acids. V lost 3 bases and J lost 4, with 13 bases in between. The CDR3 here is CASSSSLRFTEAFF. The CDR3 DNA reads as TGTGCCAGCAGCTCCTCCCTCAGGTTCACTGAAGCTTTCTTT.

The DNA of the CDR3 is TGTGCCAGCAGACCGGAAGGTAGAGAGACCCAGTACTTC. This gives the protein CASRPEGRETQYF. V gene TRBV5-4 combines with J gene TRBJ2-5; D unresolved. Germline assignment: CDR1 SGHNT and CDR2 YYREEE (reference sequence). V lost 5 bases and J lost 4, with 12 bases in between. The length of the CDR3 is 13 residues.

This chain joins TRBV6-2 or TRBV6-3 and TRBJ2-7, with TRBD2 identical over 8 bases. This CDR3 is 14 amino acids long. The germline V gene has CDR1 MNHEY and CDR2 SVGEGT. The V and J ends lost 4 bases and 4 bases, in that order; junction bases with no gene match: 6. This CDR3 reads CASSSRLARYEQYF. CDR3 nucleotide sequence: TGTGCCAGCAGTTCAAGACTAGCGAGGTACGAGCAGTACTTC.

The chain links TRBV20-1 to TRBJ2-7; 9 bases match TRBD2. The J segment lost 4 bases and the V segment lost 3 bases, leaving 4 bases of the junction unmatched. The CDR3 sequence is 13 residues long. Germline CDR1 reads DFQATT; CDR2 reads SNEGSKA (reference sequence). The CDR3, as DNA: TGCAGTGCTAGGGCTAGCGGGATATACGAGCAGTACTTC. Protein product: CSARASGIYEQYF.

This chain links TRBV25-1 with TRBJ2-7, with 10 positions matching TRBD1. Per germline, CDR1 MGHDK and CDR2 SYGVNS. The CDR3 loop spans 17 amino acids. J gave up 6 bases and V 0 bases, and 11 bases lay outside the gene matches. Written as DNA, the CDR3 is TGTGCCAGCAGTGAATATGGGGGGGACAGGGGCTTAGCCGAGCAGTACTTC. Translated, it gives CASSEYGGDRGLAEQYF.

This clonotype was seen a handful of times. The rearrangement links TRBV7-2 to TRBJ1-4; D not resolved. V dropped 1 base and J dropped 0 bases, with 6 bases sitting between them. This CDR3 is 15 amino acids long. The V gene's germline CDR1 is SGHTA and CDR2 FQGNSA. For the CDR3, the DNA is TGTGCCAGCAGCTTAGAGGGAACAACTAATGAAAAACTGTTTTTT. It yields the protein CASSLEGTTNEKLFF.

This chain uses TRBV27 with TRBJ2-7; D is ambiguous. This CDR3 comprises 15 residues. Trimming cost V 6 bases and J 6 bases, with 21 bases left between them. CDR1 and CDR2 from the germline V gene are MNHEY and SMNVEV (reference sequence). CDR3 sequence (DNA): TGTGCCAGCAGCCTAAGCCAGACGGGTGTCGGCGAGCAGTACTTC. Its protein product is CASSLSQTGVGEQYF.

The chain is built from TRBV30 and TRBJ1-1; 7 bases agree with TRBD1. Germline V gives CDR1 GTSNPN, CDR2 SVGIG (reference sequence). After removal of 3 bases from V and 0 bases from J, the junction contained 4 bases not matched to a gene. CDR3 length: 14 residues. This chain's CDR3 is CAWSDGTVNTEAFF. The CDR3 DNA reads as TGTGCCTGGAGCGATGGGACAGTGAACACTGAAGCTTTCTTT.

The J gene is TRBJ2-7, the V gene TRBV29-1; 8 bases align to TRBD1. V was pared by 4 bases and J by 4 bases, with 6 bases of the junction left unmatched. This CDR3 has 13 residues. Per germline, CDR1 SQVTM and CDR2 ANQGSEA. The CDR3 region is CSVATGGQYEQYF. The CDR3, as DNA: TGCAGCGTTGCCACAGGGGGACAATACGAGCAGTACTTC.